A single sample gave rise to the 13 T cell receptor beta chains below, sequenced in a study of response to subunit inactivated influenza vaccine. Each CDR3 protein is one row after TCRdb ran MiXCR on the RT-PCR reads. Of about 540,000 distinct CDR3 sequences listed, under 30% are singletons. The same sample was also used in a study of T cells expressing NK-cell markers. From that second work: As the method of synthesis, 5'RACE template switching with UMIs yielded TCR beta cDNA.

The starting material was CD4+ T cells sorted from PBMCs, obtained approximately 12 days after vaccination. The source is a man in his fifties who received an inactivated influenza vaccine.

The sample holds a few counts of this clonotype. J is TRBJ1-5 and V is TRBV30; TRBD1 matches at 8 bases. With 5 bases clipped from V and 4 bases from J, the junction kept 1 base outside the gene matches. The germline V gene encodes CDR1 GTSNPN and CDR2 SVGIG (reference sequence). The CDR3 has 12 residues. CDR3 sequence (DNA): TGTGCCTGGGGACAGGGTAATCAGCCCCAGCATTTT. Protein sequence: CAWGQGNQPQHF.

The V and J genes are TRBV15 and TRBJ1-2; TRBD1 is a possible D gene (6 bases). V shed 0 bases and J shed 7 bases, with 12 bases lying between them. Germline V gene sequence: CDR1 LNHNV, CDR2 YYDKDF (reference sequence). There are 14 residues in the CDR3. The CDR3 reads CATSRDEQGTGYTF. The CDR3 region has the DNA TGTGCCACCAGCAGAGATGAACAGGGTACTGGCTACACCTTC.

This clonotype was seen at least ten times. The V gene is TRBV4-1, the J gene TRBJ1-4; a possible D gene is TRBD1 (6 bases). The CDR3 totals 16 residues. V gave up 2 bases and J gave up 11 bases, with 21 bases separating them. CDR1 is MGHRA, CDR2 YSYEKL, per germline. Here the CDR3 DNA reads TGCGCCAGCAGCCAACTTACCGGGACGGAGGGGGGGAAACTGTTTTTT. Translating it yields CASSQLTGTEGGKLFF.

This chain uses TRBV10-3 with TRBJ2-7; unclear D gene. Germline assignment: CDR1 ENHRY and CDR2 SYGVKD. Deletions cut 6 bases from V and 3 bases from J, with 9 bases between. This CDR3 spans 12 amino acids. CDR3 loop: CAIRDRSYEQYF. CDR3 in DNA: TGTGCCATCAGAGATCGGAGCTACGAGCAGTACTTC.

The rearrangement uses TRBV20-1 and TRBJ2-1; TRBD2 agrees at 7 bases. This CDR3 has 14 residues. Germline values: CDR1 DFQATT, CDR2 SNEGSKA (reference sequence). J gave up 6 bases and V 0 bases, and 5 bases lay outside the gene matches. DNA of the CDR3: TGCAGTGCTAGAGATCGGGGACTACCCAATGAGCAGTTCTTC. It yields the protein CSARDRGLPNEQFF.

The J gene is TRBJ1-2, the V gene TRBV7-9; 9 bases map to TRBD1. The germline gives CDR1 SEHNR, CDR2 FQNEAQ (reference sequence). V was pared by 4 bases and J by 7 bases, with 7 bases of the junction left unmatched. CDR3 size: 14 residues. DNA for the CDR3: TGTGCCAGCAGCTCGGGACAGGGCGGGAGTGGCTACACCTTC. Protein sequence: CASSSGQGGSGYTF.

This clonotype has only a few counts. This rearrangement joins TRBV28 to TRBJ2-6; D is possibly TRBD2 (5 bases). The CDR3 sequence is 14 residues long. V lost 4 bases to trimming and J lost 4 bases, with 8 bases between them. Germline lookup yields CDR1 MDHEN and CDR2 SYDVKM. CDR3 amino acids: CASSWRTGANVLTF. DNA for the CDR3: TGTGCCAGCAGTTGGAGGACCGGGGCCAACGTCCTGACTTTC.

V gene TRBV20-1 combines with J gene TRBJ2-7, with TRBD2 as a possible D gene (6 bases). The ends were cut back, 0 bases at V and 5 bases at J, with 17 bases in the middle. Germline V gene sequence: CDR1 DFQATT, CDR2 SNEGSKA (reference sequence). CDR3 length equals 15 residues. The CDR3 protein is CSARDSATGGNEQYF. The CDR3 region has the DNA TGCAGTGCTAGAGATTCTGCCACAGGCGGGAACGAGCAGTACTTC.

The rearrangement joins TRBV5-1 to TRBJ2-3, with D perhaps given as TRBD1 or TRBD2 (6 bases each). CDR1 is SGHRS and CDR2 is YFSETQ in the germline V gene. The CDR3 runs 14 residues. V was clipped by 4 bases and J by 6 bases, with 15 bases between them. The CDR3 here is CASSPGRGGDTQYF. CDR3 bases: TGCGCCAGCAGCCCTGGCAGGGGAGGTGATACGCAGTATTTT.

V usage is TRBV20-1 and J usage is TRBJ2-6; 9 bases agree with TRBD1. The CDR3 sequence is 17 residues long. J gave up 2 bases and V 6 bases, and 11 bases lay outside the gene matches. Germline V gives CDR1 DFQATT, CDR2 SNEGSKA (reference sequence). The CDR3 DNA follows: TGCAGTGCCCATAGAGCCGGACAGGGGCCTGGGGCCAACGTCCTGACTTTC. Its translation: CSAHRAGQGPGANVLTF.

The chain employs TRBV20-1 and TRBJ2-1, with TRBD2 matching over 14 bases. In germline, CDR1 is DFQATT, CDR2 SNEGSKA (reference sequence). V lost 3 bases and J lost 2; bases outside the gene matches: 0. The CDR3 sequence is 15 residues long. The CDR3 is CSARGLAGAYNEQFF. The CDR3, as DNA: TGCAGTGCTAGGGGACTAGCGGGAGCCTACAATGAGCAGTTCTTC.

This sequence joins TRBV29-1 and TRBJ2-4, with D perhaps TRBD1 (5 bases). The CDR3 totals 12 residues. Germline V gene data show CDR1 as SQVTM and CDR2 as ANQGSEA. V was cut by 3 bases and J by 7 bases, with 10 bases left in between. CDR3 in DNA: TGCAGCGTTGATATTTCAGGGAACATTCAGTACTTC. Translated: CSVDISGNIQYF. Using reference TRBV29-1 and TRBJ2-4 for the parts outside the CDR3, the full variable domain is SAVISQKPSRDICQRGTSLTIQCQVDSQVTMMFWYRQQPGQSLTLIATANQGSEATYESGFVIDKFPISRPNLTFSTLTVSNMSPEDSSIYLCSVDISGNIQYFGAGTRLSVL.

This clonotype was observed at least ten times. This chain joins TRBV7-2 and TRBJ2-3; D not resolved. From germline, CDR1 is SGHTA and CDR2 FQGNSA. V lost 5 bases, J lost 0 bases, and 12 bases lay in between. The CDR3 is 15 residues long. The CDR3 here is CASSPTAGSTDTQYF. The CDR3 DNA is TGTGCCAGCAGCCCGACGGCCGGAAGCACAGATACGCAGTATTTT.